The 6 T cell receptor beta chains below all came from one sample that was sequenced in a study of response to subunit inactivated influenza vaccine. MiXCR was run by TCRdb on the RT-PCR reads, yielding one entry per CDR3 protein. The sample gives 650,000 or so distinct CDR3 sequences, approximately 14% of which show up once; about 7.4% is in the top ten. This specimen was PBMCs from blood, taken around 15 days before vaccination. Receptor source: a middle-aged man who received an inactivated influenza vaccine.

There are a few counts of this clonotype. The chain combines TRBV7-9 with TRBJ2-3; D is uncertain. This CDR3 contains 14 residues. The V gene's germline CDR1 is SEHNR and CDR2 FQNEAQ (reference sequence). Trimming pared 5 bases from V and 2 bases from J, leaving 11 bases between. In DNA form, the CDR3 reads TGTGCCAGCAGCCCGCCGGCGGCCACAGATACGCAGTATTTT. It codes for CASSPPAATDTQYF.

The rearrangement joins TRBV12-3 or TRBV12-4 to TRBJ2-4, with D unresolved. The CDR3 contains 13 residues. Trimming left V 5 bases short and J 8 bases short, with 13 bases between. The CDR3 spells CASSAAMTDIQYF. CDR3 coding DNA: TGTGCCAGCAGTGCCGCGATGACGGACATTCAGTACTTC.

This clonotype has ten or more counts. This sequence joins TRBV5-1 and TRBJ2-2, with TRBD1 matching over 7 bases. CDR1 is SGHRS, CDR2 YFSETQ, per germline. CDR3 length: 13 amino acids. The ends lost 4 bases at V and 6 bases at J; junction bases unmatched: 3. This CDR3 reads CASSRQGSGELFF. The CDR3 nucleotides are TGCGCCAGCAGCAGACAGGGATCCGGGGAGCTGTTTTTT.

This clonotype was picked up a small number of times. V gene TRBV7-2 combines with J gene TRBJ2-1, with 7 bases that match TRBD1. After removal of 2 bases from V and 8 bases from J, the junction contained 12 bases not matched to a gene. The germline V gene encodes CDR1 SGHTA and CDR2 FQGNSA. This CDR3 contains 16 residues. The CDR3 loop reads CASSLWHRGGRDEQFF. In DNA, the CDR3 is TGTGCCAGCAGCTTATGGCACAGGGGCGGCCGGGATGAGCAGTTCTTC.

This sequence joins TRBV20-1 and TRBJ2-1, with D unresolved. Germline-derived CDR1 and CDR2 are DFQATT and SNEGSKA (reference sequence). V was pared by 0 bases and J by 3 bases, with 12 bases between. The CDR3 contains 15 residues. The CDR3 sequence: CSARDRSWGYNEQFF. CDR3 nucleotides: TGCAGTGCTAGAGATCGCAGTTGGGGCTACAATGAGCAGTTCTTC.

J is TRBJ1-4 and V is TRBV24-1, with D hard to call. Trimming shortened V by 4 bases and J by 5 bases, and 13 bases separated the two germline ends. This CDR3 spans 15 amino acids. Looked up from germline, CDR1 is KGHDR and CDR2 is SFDVKD. CDR3 protein: CATSDPGSRNEKLFF. The CDR3 coding sequence is TGTGCCACCAGTGACCCCGGATCGAGGAATGAAAAACTGTTTTTT.